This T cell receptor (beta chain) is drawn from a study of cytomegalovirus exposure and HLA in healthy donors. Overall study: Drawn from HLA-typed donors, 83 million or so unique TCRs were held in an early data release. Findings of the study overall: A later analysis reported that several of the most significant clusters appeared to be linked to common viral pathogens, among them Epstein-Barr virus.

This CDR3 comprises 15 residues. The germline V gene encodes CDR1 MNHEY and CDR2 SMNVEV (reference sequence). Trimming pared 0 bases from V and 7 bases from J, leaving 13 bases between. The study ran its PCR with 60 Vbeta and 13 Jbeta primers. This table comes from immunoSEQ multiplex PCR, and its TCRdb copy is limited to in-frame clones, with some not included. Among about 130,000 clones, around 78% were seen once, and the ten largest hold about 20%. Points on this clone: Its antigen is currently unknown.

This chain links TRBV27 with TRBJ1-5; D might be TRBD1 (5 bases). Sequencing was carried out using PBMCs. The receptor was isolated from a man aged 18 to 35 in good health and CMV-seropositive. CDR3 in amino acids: CASSLSAQGWQPQHF. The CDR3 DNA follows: TGTGCCAGCAGTTTATCGGCGCAGGGTTGGCAGCCCCAGCATTTT.